The clone carrying this T cell receptor (beta chain) has just a few counts. The CDR3 consists of 15 residues. V gave up 6 bases and J gave up 0 bases; unmatched junction bases: 3. The germline gives CDR1 MNHNS, CDR2 SASEGT. The PCR employed 60 Vbeta primers together with 13 Jbeta primers. The assay was immunoSEQ multiplex PCR, and TCRdb's table has in-frame clones only and misses some. The sample includes 250,000 to 350,000 clones, roughly 90% of them seen just once. Donors showed nominal health when sampled, although they likely had unrecorded immune exposures. This entry belongs to a study of cytomegalovirus exposure and HLA in healthy donors.

The gene calls are TRBV6-1 and TRBJ2-3; 10 bases are a match to TRBD2. The sequenced sample consisted of PBMCs. The source of this sequence is a middle-aged man in good health and CMV-seropositive. The CDR3: CASRTSGSSTDTQYF. For the CDR3, the DNA is TGTGCCAGCAGGACTAGCGGGTCTAGCACAGATACGCAGTATTTT.